This T cell receptor beta chain is drawn from a study of identical twins (TCRdb year 2016). Regarding the complete study: To test whether fetal clonotypes persist, the study used deep sequencing on TCR alpha and beta repertoires from monozygotic twins, unrelated adults of various ages, and cord blood. Replicate twin experiments were performed at different times using different library preparation protocols to rule out contamination.

This clonotype has at least ten counts. Its binding antigen is unknown. Per-base quality was not reported, and no clone a single base away is much larger than it. What the authors observed across the whole study: In monozygotic twins, out-of-frame TCR alpha sharing was systematically underestimated by recombination models, although the models agreed with sharing between unrelated individuals. Invariant T cells such as MAIT and iNKT could partly confound zero-insertion analyses, though diverse VJ usage argued against this for most clonotypes. Compared with coincidental sharing between unrelated individuals, an excess of low generation-probability sequences was observed among out-of-frame TCR alpha sequences shared between twins. Because the same donors could not be followed over many years, the conclusions relied on cross-sectional statistical analysis. A weaker excess of twin sharing was found in beta out-of-frame sequences because the signal-to-noise ratio was lowered by fewer shared sequences. Fewer insertions were carried by abundant cord blood beta clonotypes, a similar but weaker trend appeared in young adult naive repertoires, and no such trend appeared in memory repertoires.

The protocol used for the library was 5' RACE. Data came from an Illumina HiSeq 2000. A universal primer binding site was added through template switching, and the final cDNA carried a unique molecular identifier so that TCR cDNA molecules could be counted accurately. Specific primers in the conserved constant-segment region were used to synthesize first-strand cDNA for TCR alpha and beta chains. Each cDNA library was double barcoded, with a SMART-Mk sample barcode plus Illumina barcodes, to control for contamination. TruSeq adapter sequences and Illumina sample barcodes were added in two successive PCR steps. TCR alpha and beta cDNA libraries were sequenced on the Illumina HiSeq platform with custom primers. The paper's data handling went like this. MiGEC processed the raw reads to extract unique molecular identifiers, while MiXCR was used to determine the CDR3 positions. Recombination models were inferred per individual with the repgenHMM and IGoR tools using an EM algorithm. The analysis of shared clonotypes was done with the tcR package in R, with sharing normalized by the product of cloneset sizes. To study raw recombination without the effects of thymic and clonal selection, out-of-frame nonproductive sequences were analyzed. TCRdb trimmed the raw reads at Q25, called clones with MiXCR and kept productive beta chains. Rows are combined by CDR3 protein, so each entry shows the most common genes and DNA. The V and J calls and clone size are TCRdb's, not the authors'. Recorded for this sample are some 710,000 distinct CDR3 sequences; roughly 6% of them occurred a single time. Of the sample, about 2% falls within the top ten clones.

The CDR3, from cysteine to phenylalanine, totals 18 residues. Only CDR3 DNA remains: 54 bases, in frame from the first base. The germline V gene yields MGHRA for CDR1 and YSYEKL for CDR2. V has 3 bases trimmed and J has 8 bases trimmed; junction bases matching no gene number 16. All donors were healthy Caucasians. The researchers also sequenced three unrelated adults who were not twins: a male aged 18 to 30, a male aged 50 to 60, and a female aged 50 to 60. Miltenyi CD45RO+ enrichment and human naive T-cell isolation kits were used to isolate memory (CD45RO+) and naive T cells from PBMC. Material: naive T cells sorted from blood. Taken with the paper, the label for cell subset or site translates to: cells isolated with a human naive T-cell isolation kit. Recombination linked TRBV4-1 to TRBJ1-6, with 7 middle bases fitting TRBD1. The receptor was isolated from a man aged 18 to 30 in good health. The nucleotides are TGCGCCAGCAGCCAGAGCCAGGAGGGGACAGCGGGGCATTCACCCCTCCACTTT. Its coded protein is CASSQSQEGTAGHSPLHF.